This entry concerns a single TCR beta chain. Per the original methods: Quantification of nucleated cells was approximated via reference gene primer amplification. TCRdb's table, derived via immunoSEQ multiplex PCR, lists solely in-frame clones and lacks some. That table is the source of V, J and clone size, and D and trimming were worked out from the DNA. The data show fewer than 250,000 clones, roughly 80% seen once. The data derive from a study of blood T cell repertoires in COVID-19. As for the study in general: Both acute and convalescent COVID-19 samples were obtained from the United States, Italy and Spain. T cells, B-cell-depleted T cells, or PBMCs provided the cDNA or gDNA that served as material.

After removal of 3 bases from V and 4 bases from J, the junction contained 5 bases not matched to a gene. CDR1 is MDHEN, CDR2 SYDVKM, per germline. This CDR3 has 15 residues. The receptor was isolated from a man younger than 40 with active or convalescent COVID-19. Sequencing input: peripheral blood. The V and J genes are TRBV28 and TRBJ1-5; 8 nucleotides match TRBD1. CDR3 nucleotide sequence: TGTGCCAGCAGTTTGAGACAGGGGCTAAATCAGCCCCAGCATTTT. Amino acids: CASSLRQGLNQPQHF.